The 5 T cell receptor beta chains below all came from one sample that was sequenced in a study of T cell responses to AZD1222 COVID-19 vaccine. The protocol was immunoSEQ multiplex PCR, while the TCRdb copy is restricted to in-frame clones and leaves out a portion. The sample contains tens of thousands of clones, approximately 84% of which appear only once. The sample in question was peripheral blood, obtained on day 0 of AZD1222 vaccination. Every receptor here comes from an adult in good health.

This clone was seen a single time. The chain links TRBV19 to TRBJ1-2, with D maybe TRBD1 (5 bases). The germline V and J ends were trimmed by 5 bases and 7 bases, with 17 bases remaining between them. The CDR3 runs to 14 residues. Germline loops: CDR1 LNHDA, CDR2 SQIVND (reference sequence). The CDR3 DNA sequence: TGTGCCAGTAGTGCCACCGCGACAGCTGGTGGCTACACCTTC. Its translation is CASSATATAGGYTF.

This clone appeared a single time. The genes are TRBV6-5 and TRBJ1-1, with 9 positions matching TRBD1. Germline V lookup: CDR1 MNHEY, CDR2 SVGAGI. V was pared by 3 bases and J by 7 bases, with 3 bases of the junction left unmatched. The CDR3 runs 13 residues. CDR3 coding DNA: TGTGCCAGCAGTTATTACAGGGGGCATGAAGCTTTCTTT. The encoded protein is CASSYYRGHEAFF.

The chain recombines TRBV9 with TRBJ1-3; D uncertain. Germline V lookup: CDR1 SGDLS, CDR2 YYNGEE. The CDR3 sequence is 17 residues long. The V gene lost 1 base and the J gene lost 0 bases, with 14 bases spanning the gap. CDR3 in amino acids: CASSVSPSRASGNTIYF. The CDR3 DNA is TGTGCCAGCAGCGTATCCCCCTCAAGGGCCTCTGGAAACACCATATATTTT.

This chain joins TRBV28 and TRBJ1-1, with D possibly TRBD1 on 6 matching bases. The CDR3 is made up of 14 amino acids. CDR1 and CDR2 from the germline V gene are MDHEN and SYDVKM. The V end was cut by 7 bases, the J end by 0 bases, with 12 bases between. The CDR3 DNA reads as TGTGCCAGCATATCCGGGACACTGAACACTGAAGCTTTCTTT. It is translated as CASISGTLNTEAFF.

DNA for the CDR3: TGTGCCAGCAAAAGGCCTACTACCGAGCAGTACTTC. Residues: CASKRPTTEQYF. The chain carries TRBV6-5 and TRBJ2-7; D is ambiguous. The CDR3 consists of 12 residues. V shed 7 bases and J shed 6 bases, with 13 bases lying between them. Per germline, CDR1 MNHEY and CDR2 SVGAGI.